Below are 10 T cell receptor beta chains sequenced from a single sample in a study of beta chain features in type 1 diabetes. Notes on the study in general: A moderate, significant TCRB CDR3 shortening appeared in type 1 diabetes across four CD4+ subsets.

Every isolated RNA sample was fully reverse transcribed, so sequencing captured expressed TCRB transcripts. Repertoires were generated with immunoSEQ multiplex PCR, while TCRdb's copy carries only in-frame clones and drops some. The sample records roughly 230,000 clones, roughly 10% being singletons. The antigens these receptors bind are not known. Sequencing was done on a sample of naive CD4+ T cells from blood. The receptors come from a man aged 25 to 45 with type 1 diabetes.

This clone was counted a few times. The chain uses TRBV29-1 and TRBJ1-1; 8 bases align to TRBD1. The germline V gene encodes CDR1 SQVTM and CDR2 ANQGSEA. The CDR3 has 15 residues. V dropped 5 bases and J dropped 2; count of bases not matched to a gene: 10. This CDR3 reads CSVPRTGSVNTEAFF. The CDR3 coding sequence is TGCAGCGTTCCACGGACAGGGTCGGTAAACACTGAAGCTTTCTTT.

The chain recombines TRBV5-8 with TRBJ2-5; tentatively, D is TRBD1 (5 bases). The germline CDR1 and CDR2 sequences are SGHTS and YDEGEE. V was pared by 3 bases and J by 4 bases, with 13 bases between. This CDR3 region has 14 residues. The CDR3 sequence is CASSSRWTSETQYF. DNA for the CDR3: TGTGCCAGCAGCTCCAGGTGGACATCAGAGACCCAGTACTTC.

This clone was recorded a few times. The CDR3 is CASSVGQGVTTEAFF. The CDR3 bases are TGTGCCAGCAGCGTTGGACAGGGGGTTACAACTGAAGCTTTCTTT. This rearrangement joins TRBV7-9 to TRBJ1-1; TRBD1 agrees at 10 bases. V was clipped by 5 bases and J by 5 bases; unmatched bases: 8. This CDR3 has 15 amino acids. Germline lookup yields CDR1 SEHNR and CDR2 FQNEAQ (reference sequence).

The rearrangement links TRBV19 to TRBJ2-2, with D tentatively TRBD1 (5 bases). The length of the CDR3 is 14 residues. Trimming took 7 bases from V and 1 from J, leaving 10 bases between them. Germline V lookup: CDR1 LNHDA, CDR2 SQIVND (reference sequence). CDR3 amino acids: CASNLGQNTGELFF. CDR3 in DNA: TGTGCCAGTAATCTCGGACAGAACACCGGGGAGCTGTTTTTT.

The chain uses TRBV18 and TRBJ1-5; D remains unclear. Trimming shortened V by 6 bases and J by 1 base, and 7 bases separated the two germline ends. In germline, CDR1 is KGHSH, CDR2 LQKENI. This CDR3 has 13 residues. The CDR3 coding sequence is TGTGCCAGCTCGGGAGGGAGCAATCAGCCCCAGCATTTT. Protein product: CASSGGSNQPQHF.

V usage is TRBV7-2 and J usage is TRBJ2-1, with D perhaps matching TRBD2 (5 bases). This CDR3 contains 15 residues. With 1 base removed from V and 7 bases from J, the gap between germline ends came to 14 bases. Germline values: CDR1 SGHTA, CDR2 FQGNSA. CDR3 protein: CASSLVTDPGNEQFF. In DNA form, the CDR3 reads TGTGCCAGCAGCTTAGTGACGGATCCGGGGAATGAGCAGTTCTTC.

CDR3 region: CASRQPGDRGHEQFF. CDR3 DNA: TGTGCCAGCAGGCAACCGGGGGACAGGGGCCATGAGCAGTTCTTC. This sequence joins TRBV7-2 and TRBJ2-1; 10 nucleotides agree with TRBD1. CDR1 and CDR2 (germline): SGHTA, FQGNSA. J lost 8 bases, V lost 6 bases, and 10 bases had no gene match. The CDR3 contains 15 residues. The full variable domain, with the rest looked up from reference TRBV7-2 and TRBJ2-1, is GAGVSQSPSNKVTEKGKDVELRCDPISGHTALYWYRQSLGQGLEFLIYFQGNSAPDKSGLPSDRFSAERTGGSVSTLTIQRTQQEDSAVYLCASRQPGDRGHEQFFGPGTRLTVL.

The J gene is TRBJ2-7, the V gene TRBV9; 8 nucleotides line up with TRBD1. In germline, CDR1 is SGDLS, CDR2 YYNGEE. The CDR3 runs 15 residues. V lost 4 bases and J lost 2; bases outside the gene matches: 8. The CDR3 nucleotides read TGTGCCAGCAGCCCCGGACAGGGAATCACCTACGAGCAGTACTTC. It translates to CASSPGQGITYEQYF.

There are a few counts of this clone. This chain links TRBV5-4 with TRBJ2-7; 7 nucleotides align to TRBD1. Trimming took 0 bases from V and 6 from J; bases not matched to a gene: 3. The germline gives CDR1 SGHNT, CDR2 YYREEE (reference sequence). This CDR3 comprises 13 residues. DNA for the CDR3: TGTGCCAGCAGCTTGGGACAGGGCGGCGAGCAGTACTTC. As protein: CASSLGQGGEQYF.

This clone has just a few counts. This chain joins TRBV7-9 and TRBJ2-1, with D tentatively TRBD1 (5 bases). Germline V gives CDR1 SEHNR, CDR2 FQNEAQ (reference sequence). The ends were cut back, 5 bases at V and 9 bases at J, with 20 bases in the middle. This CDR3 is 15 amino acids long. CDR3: CASSPRASRDGEQFF. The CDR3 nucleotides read TGTGCCAGCAGCCCCCGTGCGAGCAGGGATGGTGAGCAGTTCTTC.